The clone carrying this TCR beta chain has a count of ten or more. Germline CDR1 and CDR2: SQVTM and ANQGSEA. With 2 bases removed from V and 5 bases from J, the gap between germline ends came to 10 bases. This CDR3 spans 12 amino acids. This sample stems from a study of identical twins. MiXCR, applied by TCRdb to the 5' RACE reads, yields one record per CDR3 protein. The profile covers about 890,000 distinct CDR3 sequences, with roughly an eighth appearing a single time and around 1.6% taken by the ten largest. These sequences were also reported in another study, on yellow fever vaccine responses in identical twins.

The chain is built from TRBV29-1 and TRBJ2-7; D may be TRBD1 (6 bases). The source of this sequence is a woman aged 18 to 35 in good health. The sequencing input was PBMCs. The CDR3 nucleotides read TGCAGCGTTGAACAGGGGATAGACGAGCAGTACTTC. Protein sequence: CSVEQGIDEQYF.